These 20 T cell receptor beta chains were all obtained from the same sample, sequenced in a study of shared clonotypes between healthy human individuals. Clones were read by immunoSEQ multiplex PCR, and TCRdb kept only the in-frame ones, dropping some. The table shows approximately 650,000 clones, with roughly 95% occurring only once. CD45RO-negative, CCR7-positively selected cells formed the naive CD8 fraction, excluding terminally differentiated effector memory CD45RA+ cells. The sample comprised naive CD8+ T cells sorted from blood. Receptor source: a woman in her 30s in good health.

The chain recombines TRBV7-9 with TRBJ2-3; 10 positions match TRBD2. The trim removed 0 bases at V and 3 bases at J, leaving 3 bases unmatched. The CDR3 spans 16 residues. Germline V gene lookup returns CDR1 SEHNR and CDR2 FQNEAQ (reference sequence). The CDR3 DNA is TGTGCCAGCAGCTTAGCTCTAGCGGGAGATACAGATACGCAGTATTTT. It codes for CASSLALAGDTDTQYF.

The gene calls are TRBV9 and TRBJ2-3; D is uncertain. V was cut by 0 bases and J by 2 bases, with 7 bases left in between. Germline V CDR1 and CDR2: SGDLS, YYNGEE. The length of the CDR3 is 14 residues. CDR3 amino acids: CASSVGRYTDTQYF. The CDR3 coding sequence is TGTGCCAGCAGCGTAGGACGATACACAGATACGCAGTATTTT.

The chain couples TRBV6-6 to TRBJ1-4, with D hard to call. The germline V gene encodes CDR1 MNHNY and CDR2 SVGAGI (reference sequence). V shed 5 bases and J shed 8 bases, with 6 bases lying between them. The CDR3 is made up of 11 amino acids. CDR3 residues: CASSEKEKLFF. Written as DNA, the CDR3 is TGTGCCAGCAGTGAAAAAGAAAAACTGTTTTTT.

The rearrangement joins TRBV28 to TRBJ2-7; D gene uncertain. CDR1 and CDR2 (germline): MDHEN, SYDVKM. V was cut by 2 bases and J by 4 bases, with 9 bases left in between. This CDR3 comprises 13 residues. CDR3 sequence reads: CASSLGTKYEQYF. The CDR3, as DNA: TGTGCCAGCAGTTTAGGTACCAAATACGAGCAGTACTTC.

The V and J genes are TRBV21-1 and TRBJ2-3; no check of the table's D call, TRBD1, against the DNA was made. TRBV21-1 is an annotated pseudogene. This CDR3 is built from 15 residues. CDR3 in DNA: TGTGCCAGCAGTCGCTGGCAGGGTAGGACAGATACGCAGTATTTT. Residues: CASSRWQGRTDTQYF.

CDR3 loop: CASSFFKGAPSGYTF. CDR3 DNA sequence: TGTGCCAGCAGCTTTTTCAAGGGGGCGCCTTCCGGCTACACCTTC. The J gene is TRBJ1-2, the V gene TRBV7-2; 7 positions match TRBD1. Germline CDR1 is SGHTA and CDR2 is FQGNSA. This CDR3 contains 15 residues. The V and J ends lost 3 bases and 8 bases, in that order; junction bases with no gene match: 12. The whole variable domain, remainder taken from reference TRBV7-2 and TRBJ1-2, is GAGVSQSPSNKVTEKGKDVELRCDPISGHTALYWYRQSLGQGLEFLIYFQGNSAPDKSGLPSDRFSAERTGGSVSTLTIQRTQQEDSAVYLCASSFFKGAPSGYTFGSGTRLTVV.

The chain uses TRBV28 and TRBJ2-7, with 12 positions matching TRBD2. Germline assignment: CDR1 MDHEN and CDR2 SYDVKM. V trimming: 3 bases; J trimming: 3 bases; junction bases outside the gene matches: 9. The CDR3 is 17 residues long. The CDR3 protein is CASSLGLAGDQRYEQYF. The CDR3 coding sequence is TGTGCCAGCAGTTTGGGACTAGCGGGCGACCAACGCTACGAGCAGTACTTC. Together with reference TRBV28 and TRBJ2-7, the CDR3 gives the full variable domain: DVKVTQSSRYLVKRTGEKVFLECVQDMDHENMFWYRQDPGLGLRLIYFSYDVKMKEKGDIPEGYSVSREKKERFSLILESASTNQTSMYLCASSLGLAGDQRYEQYFGPGTRLTVT.

The chain carries TRBV9 and TRBJ2-7, with D maybe TRBD2 (5 bases). This CDR3 is 14 amino acids long. Trimming took 0 bases from V and 3 from J, leaving 10 bases between them. Germline V gives CDR1 SGDLS, CDR2 YYNGEE. The CDR3 loop reads CASSVAGRSYEQYF. CDR3 nucleotides: TGTGCCAGCAGCGTAGCGGGAAGAAGCTACGAGCAGTACTTC.

This clone was seen a single time. The J gene is TRBJ2-7, the V gene TRBV4-1; 7 nucleotides align to TRBD2. Germline CDR1 and CDR2: MGHRA and YSYEKL. This CDR3 is built from 16 residues. The V and J ends lost 0 bases and 5 bases, in that order; junction bases with no gene match: 10. The CDR3 DNA follows: TGCGCCAGCAGCCAAGAGGGAGGGCGGTCCCCACACGAGCAGTACTTC. Its protein product is CASSQEGGRSPHEQYF.

V usage is TRBV6-6 and J usage is TRBJ1-6, with D hard to call. The CDR3 contains 15 residues. With 0 bases removed from V and 10 bases from J, the gap between germline ends came to 13 bases. Germline loops: CDR1 MNHNY, CDR2 SVGAGI (reference sequence). The DNA for the CDR3 is TGTGCCAGCAGTTACTCTAGTGGAATACCCTCACCCCTCCACTTT. Its translation is CASSYSSGIPSPLHF.

The gene calls are TRBV30 and TRBJ2-3, with unresolved D. The V end was cut by 7 bases, the J end by 3 bases, with 5 bases between. CDR3 length: 10 amino acids. The germline V gene encodes CDR1 GTSNPN and CDR2 SVGIG (reference sequence). This chain's CDR3 is CASDTDTQYF. CDR3 DNA sequence: TGTGCCTCGGATACAGATACGCAGTATTTT.

The chain uses TRBV2 and TRBJ1-5, with D hard to call. V was trimmed by 6 bases and J by 3 bases, leaving 18 bases between them. This CDR3 spans 16 amino acids. CDR1 is SNHLY, CDR2 FYNNEI, per germline. The CDR3 sequence: CASRELFVGNNQPQHF. CDR3 in DNA: TGTGCCAGCAGAGAGTTGTTCGTCGGAAACAATCAGCCCCAGCATTTT.

This sequence joins TRBV28 and TRBJ2-3; 11 bases agree with TRBD2. The ends lost 5 bases at V and 6 bases at J; junction bases unmatched: 7. This CDR3 spans 15 amino acids. The germline V gene encodes CDR1 MDHEN and CDR2 SYDVKM. The CDR3 bases are TGTGCCAGCAGTCCCCGGGCTAGCGGGAGGGATACGCAGTATTTT. It codes for CASSPRASGRDTQYF.

The chain employs TRBV5-1 and TRBJ2-7, with a tentative D call TRBD1 (5 bases). Germline assignment: CDR1 SGHRS and CDR2 YFSETQ. This CDR3 is built from 17 residues. Deletions cut 1 base from V and 2 bases from J, with 19 bases between. The CDR3 nucleotides are TGCGCCAGCAGCTTGCCCGAAGGGGCTACCTTGACCTACGAGCAGTACTTC. The encoded protein is CASSLPEGATLTYEQYF.

This rearrangement joins TRBV5-6 to TRBJ2-3, with a possible D match to TRBD1 (6 bases). V lost 6 bases, J lost 5 bases, and 13 bases lay in between. Per germline, CDR1 SGHDT and CDR2 YYEEEE. This CDR3 has 13 residues. The CDR3 sequence is CASTVWGQDTQYF. CDR3 nucleotides: TGTGCCAGCACCGTTTGGGGACAAGATACGCAGTATTTT.

This clone was picked up one time. The rearrangement links TRBV9 to TRBJ1-1; a weak D match, TRBD1 (5 bases). In germline, CDR1 is SGDLS, CDR2 YYNGEE. Between the trimmed V and J ends, which lost 2 bases and 3 bases, there was a span of 14 bases. The CDR3 has 15 residues. CDR3 protein: CASSVQGGLHTEAFF. In nucleotides, the CDR3 is TGTGCCAGCAGCGTCCAGGGAGGGTTACACACTGAAGCTTTCTTT.

A remark on this clone: At one end the junction does not follow the germline gene, possibly because of a read error. V usage is TRBV28 and J usage is TRBJ1-5; no reliable D call. The CDR3 length is 13 residues. Germline-derived CDR1 and CDR2 are MDHEN and SYDVKM. The CDR3 loop reads CASSPAGKQPQHF. Written as DNA, the CDR3 is TGTGCCAGCAGCCCAGCGGGCAAGCAGCCCCAGCATTTT. Full variable domain (missing parts from reference TRBV28 and TRBJ1-5): DVKVTQSSRYLVKRTGEKVFLECVQDMDHENMFWYRQDPGLGLRLIYFSYDVKMKEKGDIPEGYSVSREKKERFSLILESASTNQTSMYLCASSPAGKQPQHFGDGTRLSIL.

The gene calls are TRBV30 and TRBJ2-5; no reliable D call. This CDR3 is built from 12 residues. With 2 bases removed from V and 5 bases from J, the gap between germline ends came to 9 bases. The germline V gene has CDR1 GTSNPN and CDR2 SVGIG (reference sequence). CDR3 in amino acids: CAWSTIRETQYF. The CDR3 DNA sequence: TGTGCCTGGAGTACCATCAGGGAGACCCAGTACTTC.

The chain couples TRBV29-1 to TRBJ1-1, with a tentative D call TRBD1 (6 bases). The CDR3 extends over 15 amino acids. From germline, CDR1 is SQVTM and CDR2 ANQGSEA. V lost 1 base and J 3 bases, leaving 15 bases between the germline ends. The CDR3 region is CSVEGVARGDTEAFF. CDR3 bases: TGCAGCGTTGAAGGCGTGGCCAGGGGAGACACTGAAGCTTTCTTT. The variable domain in full, completed from reference TRBV29-1 and TRBJ1-1, reads SAVISQKPSRDICQRGTSLTIQCQVDSQVTMMFWYRQQPGQSLTLIATANQGSEATYESGFVIDKFPISRPNLTFSTLTVSNMSPEDSSIYLCSVEGVARGDTEAFFGQGTRLTVV.

The chain couples TRBV28 to TRBJ2-7; D remains ambiguous. The V end lost 6 bases, the J end lost 0 bases, and 12 bases lay between the germline ends. CDR1 is MDHEN, CDR2 SYDVKM, per germline. This CDR3 has 14 residues. The CDR3 protein is CASRLGHYSYEQYF. CDR3 nucleotide sequence: TGTGCCAGCAGACTGGGTCACTACTCCTACGAGCAGTACTTC.